The subject of this entry is one T cell receptor beta chain. Which antigen it targets is not known. Per-base qualities were not stored, and no clone one base away is much larger. The germline V gene provides CDR1 LGHNA and CDR2 YNFKEQ. Its CDR3 holds 15 amino acids, cysteine through phenylalanine. The kept DNA is CDR3 alone, 45 bases in frame from the first base. Germline trimming: 4 bases from V, 2 bases from J; junction bases outside gene matches: 4. The data were taken from a study of cytomegalovirus exposure and HLA in healthy donors (dated by TCRdb to about 2017). Describing the broader study: An earlier analysis of approximately 590 of the donors reported 250 to 300 Gb of sequence data and some 120 million unique TCR beta sequences from roughly 180 million T cells. Every repertoire in the discovery cohort had been generated on one and the same sequencing platform. A separate validation cohort of roughly 110 different subjects was used in addition to the roughly 640-subject first cohort. In a later genetic analysis, genome-wide SNP genotypes for about 55% of the roughly 670 donors were used, and that subset was treated as a discovery cohort. The study profiled the T cell repertoires of hundreds of subjects by immunosequencing and related them to cytomegalovirus serostatus. Among the roughly 390 genotyped donors, approximately 77% belonged to the genetic ancestry cluster associated with self-reported Caucasian donors. High-throughput TCR immunosequencing, statistical association of individual TCRs with disease status, and machine learning were combined to predict cytomegalovirus infection status. Among some 410 genotyped donors of the cohort, an average of roughly 240,000 unique TCR beta nucleotide sequences were sequenced per donor, 15% to 20% of them non-productive. In an earlier analysis of 500 to 650 of the donors, high-throughput TCR beta sequencing was used to judge whether each TCR beta V gene segment behaved as functional or pseudogenic. Donor age, sex, ethnicity and CMV serostatus were compiled together with the repertoire data. Both class I and class II loci were covered by HLA typing, at four-digit resolution. The later analysis used no new phenotypic data to find candidate immune exposures, relying instead on TCR beta sequences and their occurrence across donors. A later analysis re-analyzed previously published TCR beta repertoires from several hundred donors and added high-resolution HLA genotyping to study TCR occurrence patterns. The number of donors typed differed by locus, with roughly 629-640 for A, B, C, DRB1 and DQB1, 522 for DQA1, under 610 for DPA1, and some 450 for DPB1. An early release that covered some 640 HLA-typed donors contained approximately 300 gigabases of sequencing data and about 84 million unique TCR sequences. Because of strong linkage in the cohort, a few DR-DQ haplotypes were treated as single units for association and clustering. The study aimed to test whether cataloging public T cell receptors could reveal signatures of past pathogen exposure.

The cohort comprised 710 or so healthy bone marrow donors. Cohort members were all nominally healthy when sampled, although unrecorded immune exposures were likely present. The donor was CMV seronegative and belonged to the group of 352 seronegative cohort members. Each donor provided a peripheral blood sample, and peripheral blood mononuclear cells were used for TCR beta sequencing. Genomic DNA was extracted from the blood cell samples with the Qiagen DNeasy Blood Extraction Kit. Study-wide findings and limitations: A cluster of highly shared sequence variants was judged likely to be a technical artifact of the sequencing pipeline. CMV serostatus was the only immune exposure information available for the cohort. Presence/absence analyses assumed roughly uniform sequencing depth across donors, an assumption that may not hold. This cohort had only TCR beta chains sequenced, and the lack of alpha or paired-chain data limited which features could be detected. Some IMGT-functional V segments, including TRBV6-2 and TRBV6-3, could not be told apart with the 87-base-pair reads, so those segments were excluded. It was suggested by the authors that the approach could potentially be generalized to other disease states and immunological phenotypes. In both the original and validation cohorts, the classifier was reported to diagnose cytomegalovirus status with high specificity and sensitivity. The earlier analysis of some 560 of the donors excluded some 15 rarely observed V segments, including chromosome 9 orphons, because counts were too low. According to a later analysis, most CMV-associated TCR beta chains appeared to be HLA-restricted, and the HLA associations seemed to be driven largely by CMV exposure. In a later genetic analysis, a missense DCLRE1C variant was associated with V-gene and J-gene trimming of TCR beta chains, and the association was replicated in an independent cohort. In an earlier analysis of 587 of the donors, most TCR beta V segments were observed in productive rearrangements about 90% or about 30% of the time, broadly matching IMGT annotations. At a false discovery rate of 0.05, a later analysis linked approximately 18,000 TCR beta sequences to specific HLA alleles. In vitro tests confirmed that three of the cytomegalovirus-associated TCR beta chains recognize cytomegalovirus antigens. In a later analysis, the rate of TCR association differed among HLA loci, with DRB1 alleles having the most associated TCRs and HLA-C alleles having the fewest. In the study, approximately 160 TCR beta chains were listed as associated with cytomegalovirus. A later genetic analysis reported fewer N-insertions in productive TCRs among donors in an Asian-associated ancestry cluster than the roughly 620-donor mean. According to a later analysis, parvovirus B19, influenza, CMV and Epstein-Barr virus appeared linked to several top co-occurrence clusters. Correlated functional status among segregating V segments might reflect linkage disequilibrium, but an unknown experimental factor could not be ruled out. Most TCR sequences were seen in very few donors, while some public TCRs were found in many individuals. Compared with equally common non-associated chains, HLA-associated TCR beta chains in a later analysis were more clonally expanded and had lower generation probabilities. When HLA alleles, especially DR and DQ, strongly co-occurred, TCR associations were difficult to assign to individual alleles. HLA typing was unavailable for some donors at each locus, so association tests used only the typed subset. A further reported finding was that TCR beta sequences accurately predicted the HLA-A and HLA-B alleles for most subjects in the first cohort.

The receptor library was made with the immunoSEQ multiplex PCR assay. A mixture of 60 forward primers for TCR Vbeta segments and 13 reverse primers for TCR Jbeta segments was used in the multiplex PCR. The CDR3 region of rearranged TCR beta genes was amplified from genomic DNA with a multiplex PCR assay. The amplified TCR beta libraries were sequenced on the Illumina HiSeq System as 87-base-pair reads. Turning to the authors' computational methods: Across the 640 or so repertoires, a later analysis counted 78 million or so unique TCR beta chains, about 10 million of which were shared by at least two donors. Raw reads were error-corrected and collapsed into unique sequences with a nearest-neighbor algorithm that merged closely related sequences to remove PCR and sequencing errors. V, D and J gene segments were assigned by aligning CDR3 sequences to IMGT reference sequences. Each retained sequence needed at least a six-nucleotide match to both a V gene segment and a J gene segment. A rearrangement counted as productive if the CDR3 had no stop codons and remained in frame with V and J, and every other rearrangement counted as non-productive. CDR3 was defined according to IMGT convention as the region running from the second conserved V-encoded cysteine to the conserved J-encoded phenylalanine. The earlier analysis of about 560 of the donors excluded any sequence lacking an unambiguous match to a single V gene segment. An earlier analysis of 500 to 700 of the donors classified V segments as functional when productive rearrangements were above 56.7% and as segregating when the standard deviation between donors was above 5%. A statistical classification framework was built for diagnosing cytomegalovirus status from the catalog of TCR beta chain sequences. In a later analysis, TCR nucleotide sequences were compared against IMGT/GENE-DB human TR gene sequences so that V and J genes could be assigned. Using the TCRdist pipeline, a later analysis assigned CDR3 sequences along with most-parsimonious VDJ recombination scenarios. In a later analysis, each TCR beta chain was defined by its CDR3 amino acid sequence together with its V-gene family, and reads without a unique V-gene family were excluded. A later analysis removed 450 to 600 highly shared, low-generation-probability nucleotide sequences to deal with suspected cross-contamination and a sequencing artifact. In a later analysis, a clonal expansion index for each public chain was calculated from normalized within-repertoire ranks of inferred template counts. In a later analysis, generation probabilities were computed with a VDJ recombination model fitted to out-of-frame rearrangements, and the resulting probabilities were checked against IGoR. In a later analysis, hypergeometric tests were used to score TCR-TCR, TCR-HLA and TCR-CMV co-occurrence, with a repertoire-size bias correction applied to TCR pairs. A later analysis estimated false discovery rates by permuting HLA or CMV assignments 20 times. In a later analysis, co-occurring TCRs were grouped using DBSCAN, with TCRdist sequence similarity added in when clustering inside HLA-allele-positive subsets. Co-occurrence clustering excluded repertoires with fewer than 30,000 or more than 120,000 public chains, plus five with anomalous nucleotide sharing. TCRdb's version of the immuneACCESS table is confined to in-frame rearrangements and falls short of the full clone set. An unresolved V gene accounts for under half of the shortfall where checked; the remainder is of unknown origin. V and J calls and clone size are those listed in that table; D and trimming were worked out from the DNA. In this sample the table shows around 99,000 clones, less than 80% of which occur a single time. The biggest ten clones account for around 7.4% of the sample.

Recombination connected TRBV4-2 to TRBJ2-7; 11 bases in the middle match TRBD2. This sequence originates from a man in his thirties or forties in good health and CMV-seronegative. Sequencing was performed on PBMCs. The DNA is TGTGCCAGCAGCCTAGCGGGGGGGCTTGCCTACGAGCAGTACTTC. It is translated as CASSLAGGLAYEQYF.